These T cell receptor beta chains were read from a single sample in a study of read filtering for tumor transcriptome and immune sequencing. Using its own MiXCR run on the reads, TCRdb lists one record per CDR3 protein. This table has tens of thousands of distinct CDR3 sequences, more than 11% appearing once. Input material: a population of CD138-negative cells sorted from bone marrow. These receptors were collected from a donor aged 40 or over with multiple myeloma. Both conserved end residues are part of each CDR3. The D gene is left open where the match is weak. The size field is filled for only some rows; it gives once, few, many or a size class.

abundance | j_gene | v_gene | d_gene | CDR3aa | CDR3nt
many | TRBJ2-3 | TRBV29-1 | TRBD2 | CSVEHLSGSSTDTQYF | TGCAGCGTTGAACACCTTAGCGGGTCTAGCACAGATACGCAGTATTTT
many | TRBJ2-1 | TRBV5-1 | - | CASSFRGVGSYNEQFF | TGCGCCAGCAGCTTTAGGGGGGTCGGCTCCTACAATGAGCAGTTCTTC
many | TRBJ2-1 | TRBV7-3 | - | CASSYGTRALYNEQFF | TGTGCCAGCAGCTACGGGACAAGAGCTCTCTACAATGAGCAGTTCTTC
many | TRBJ2-7 | TRBV7-8 | TRBD2 | CASSLSSGGYEQYF | TGTGCCAGCAGCTTAAGCAGCGGGGGCTACGAGCAGTACTTC
- | TRBJ2-2 | TRBV5-1 | - | CASSFRDTDPTGELFF | TGCGCCAGCAGCTTCCGGGACACAGATCCTACCGGGGAGCTGTTTTTT
many | TRBJ2-3 | TRBV7-2 | TRBD2 | CASSSTSGGTDTQYF | TGTGCCAGCAGCTCGACTAGCGGGGGCACAGATACGCAGTATTTT
many | TRBJ2-3 | TRBV2 | - | CASSSGQIDTQYF | TGTGCCAGCTCCTCCGGACAGATAGATACGCAGTATTTT
many | TRBJ2-3 | TRBV12-3/TRBV12-4 | - | CASSSPRTEGTDTQYF | TGTGCCAGCAGTTCCCCCCGGACGGAGGGCACAGATACGCAGTATTTT
many | TRBJ2-3 | TRBV7-2 | TRBD2 | CASSFLSRSSGWGRRDTQYF | TGTGCCAGCAGCTTTCTTAGCCGGTCTAGCGGGTGGGGAAGGCGCGATACGCAGTATTTT
many | TRBJ2-1 | TRBV27 | - | CASSFPGLNSYNEQFF | TGTGCCAGCAGTTTCCCGGGACTCAACTCCTACAATGAGCAGTTCTTC
many | TRBJ1-2 | TRBV20-1 | - | CSAKISIASGYTF | TGCAGTGCTAAAATTTCGATAGCCAGCGGCTACACCTTC
- | TRBJ2-7 | TRBV12-3/TRBV12-4 | - | CASSFDRQEQYF | TGTGCCAGCAGCTTTGATCGTCAAGAGCAGTACTTC
medium-sized | TRBJ2-7 | TRBV10-3 | - | CAISESGQEQYF | TGTGCCATCAGTGAGTCGGGGCAGGAGCAGTACTTC
many | TRBJ2-7 | TRBV20-1 | TRBD1 | CSAYNPDRGRFEQYF | TGCAGTGCTTACAACCCGGACAGGGGGCGATTCGAGCAGTACTTC
many | TRBJ2-1 | TRBV7-2 | - | CASSSSTLNNEQFF | TGTGCCAGCAGCTCCAGCACTCTGAACAATGAGCAGTTCTTC
many | TRBJ1-5 | TRBV5-1 | - | CASSLDMGDQPQHF | TGCGCCAGCAGCTTGGACATGGGTGATCAGCCCCAGCATTTT
many | TRBJ1-2 | TRBV19 | - | CASSIMRGLNYGYTF | TGTGCCAGTAGTATAATGAGGGGCCTGAACTATGGCTACACCTTC
many | TRBJ1-1 | TRBV6-1 | - | CASSEVQTGRTEAFF | TGTGCCAGCAGTGAAGTACAAACAGGGAGGACTGAAGCTTTCTTT
few | TRBJ2-5 | TRBV2 | TRBD1 | CASSGGQGARETQYF | TGTGCCAGCAGTGGGGGACAGGGGGCTAGAGAGACCCAGTACTTC
many | TRBJ2-1 | TRBV20-1 | TRBD2 | CSAESSGTLDRVQFF | TGCAGTGCTGAGTCTAGCGGAACCCTCGATCGTGTGCAGTTCTTC
many | TRBJ2-7 | TRBV5-4 | - | CASSHSPWKKTYEQYF | TGTGCCAGCAGCCACTCCCCCTGGAAGAAAACCTACGAGCAGTACTTC
many | TRBJ1-5 | TRBV5-6 | - | CASTITIGGVGNQPQHF | TGTGCCAGCACCATCACAATAGGGGGTGTGGGCAATCAGCCCCAGCATTTT
many | TRBJ2-1 | TRBV29-1 | TRBD2 | CSVRLAGTYNEQFF | TGCAGCGTCAGACTAGCGGGAACCTACAATGAGCAGTTCTTC
many | TRBJ2-3 | TRBV20-1 | TRBD2 | CSARRTSGEPGDTQYF | TGCAGTGCTAGGCGGACTAGCGGGGAACCCGGGGATACGCAGTATTTT
few | TRBJ2-1 | TRBV29-1 | TRBD2 | CSVGGLAGEGASNEQFF | TGCAGCGTCGGGGGACTAGCGGGAGAGGGGGCTAGCAATGAGCAGTTCTTC
many | TRBJ2-7 | TRBV6-5 | TRBD2 | CASSYSFTSGGSYEQYF | TGTGCCAGCAGTTACTCTTTTACTAGCGGAGGAAGCTACGAGCAGTACTTC
many | TRBJ2-1 | TRBV3-1 | - | CASSQDEVSEQFF | TGTGCCAGCAGCCAAGATGAGGTGAGTGAGCAGTTCTTC
many | TRBJ2-3 | TRBV20-1 | TRBD2 | CSARDQTGTSLDTQYF | TGCAGTGCTAGAGATCAAACCGGGACTAGCTTAGATACGCAGTATTTT
many | TRBJ2-3 | TRBV20-1 | TRBD2 | CSARRASGAGDTQYF | TGCAGTGCTAGACGGGCTAGCGGGGCCGGTGATACGCAGTATTTT
many | TRBJ1-2 | TRBV6-2/TRBV6-3 | - | CASSSHHPVNYGYTF | TGTGCCAGCAGTTCCCACCATCCAGTGAACTATGGCTACACCTTC
many | TRBJ1-1 | TRBV27 | TRBD1 | CASRGDRGSEAFF | TGTGCCTCCCGTGGGGACAGGGGTTCTGAAGCTTTCTTT
many | TRBJ1-5 | TRBV12-3/TRBV12-4 | TRBD1 | CASSLADRVGQPQHF | TGTGCCAGCAGTTTAGCCGACAGGGTCGGGCAGCCCCAGCATTTT
few | TRBJ2-1 | TRBV4-3 | - | CASSQEGTTNNEQFF | TGCGCCAGCAGCCAAGAGGGGACAACTAACAATGAGCAGTTCTTC
few | TRBJ2-2 | TRBV7-3 | TRBD2 | CASSLSSGTDGELFF | TGTGCCAGCAGCTTGAGTAGCGGGACCGACGGGGAGCTGTTTTTT
many | TRBJ2-7 | TRBV6-2/TRBV6-3 | - | CASSGEGEQYF | TGTGCCAGCAGCGGAGAAGGCGAGCAGTACTTC
few | TRBJ2-2 | TRBV5-1 | TRBD2 | CASRPLAGGTGELFF | TGCGCCAGCCGACCCCTAGCGGGAGGCACCGGGGAGCTGTTTTTT
- | TRBJ2-7 | TRBV28 | TRBD2 | CASSFRSGSPKLEQYF | TGTGCCAGCAGTTTTAGAAGCGGGAGCCCCAAATTGGAGCAGTACTTC
- | TRBJ2-5 | TRBV7-9 | TRBD1 | CASSFSSQGVERETQYF | TGTGCCAGCAGCTTCTCTTCGCAGGGGGTCGAACGAGAGACCCAGTACTTC
few | TRBJ2-1 | TRBV6-6 | - | CASSYSMGNNEQFF | TGTGCCAGCAGTTACTCGATGGGAAACAATGAGCAGTTCTTC
- | TRBJ1-2 | TRBV27 | - | CASSLSSANYGYTF | TGTGCCAGCAGTTTATCGTCGGCGAACTATGGCTACACCTTC
- | TRBJ2-1 | TRBV10-1 | TRBD2 | CASRASGRGEQFF | TGCGCCAGCAGGGCTAGCGGGAGGGGTGAGCAGTTCTTC
many | TRBJ2-7 | TRBV29-1 | TRBD2 | CSVVAGGSLGEQYF | TGCAGCGTTGTGGCGGGAGGTTCGCTGGGCGAGCAGTACTTC
few | TRBJ1-1 | TRBV6-2/TRBV6-3 | TRBD1 | CASSDRGMNTEAFF | TGTGCCAGCAGCGACAGGGGGATGAACACTGAAGCTTTCTTT
many | TRBJ2-2 | TRBV7-9 | - | CASSSGVVGELFF | TGTGCCAGCAGCTCGGGAGTCGTCGGGGAGCTGTTTTTT
many | TRBJ2-2 | TRBV6-5 | - | CASSYRVNTGELFF | TGTGCCAGCAGTTACCGGGTAAACACCGGGGAGCTGTTTTTT
- | TRBJ2-1 | TRBV3-1 | - | CASSRGSVPYNEQFF | TGTGCCAGCAGCCGGGGCAGCGTCCCCTACAATGAGCAGTTCTTC
many | TRBJ1-5 | TRBV30 | - | CAWSGQSNQPQHF | TGTGCCTGGAGTGGCCAGAGCAATCAGCCCCAGCATTTT
- | TRBJ2-7 | TRBV29-1 | TRBD2 | CSATLSSGRVSYGQYF | TGCAGCGCCACTCTTTCTAGCGGGAGGGTTTCCTACGGGCAGTACTTC
- | TRBJ1-4 | TRBV10-3 | TRBD1 | CAIRETGGFSEKLFF | TGTGCCATCAGGGAGACAGGGGGCTTTTCGGAAAAACTGTTTTTT
- | TRBJ1-2 | TRBV6-5 | TRBD1 | CASSYLRTGGAGYGYTF | TGTGCCAGCAGTTACTTGAGGACAGGGGGCGCTGGCTATGGCTACACCTTC
many | TRBJ2-7 | TRBV5-1 | - | CASSLETGKFYEQYF | TGCGCCAGCAGCTTGGAAACAGGGAAATTCTACGAGCAGTACTTC
many | TRBJ2-1 | TRBV6-5 | - | CASSYSKANEQFF | TGTGCCAGCAGTTACTCGAAAGCCAATGAGCAGTTCTTC
- | TRBJ2-5 | TRBV9 | - | CASSEASGGQETLYF | TGTGCCAGCAGCGAAGCATCCGGAGGCCAAGAGACCCTGTACTTC
- | TRBJ1-5 | TRBV5-6 | - | CASSLSASNQSQHF | TGTGCCAGCAGCTTGTCGGCCAGCAATCAGTCCCAGCATTTT
many | TRBJ2-3 | TRBV6-5 | - | CASSSTTDTQYF | TGTGCCAGCAGTTCTACCACAGATACGCAGTATTTT
many | TRBJ1-1 | TRBV20-1 | - | CSARSGAWALNTEAFF | TGCAGTGCTAGATCCGGGGCCTGGGCCTTGAACACTGAAGCTTTCTTT
many | TRBJ1-4 | TRBV12-3/TRBV12-4 | - | CASSTLTGGNEKLFF | TGTGCCAGCAGCACGTTGACAGGCGGTAATGAAAAACTGTTTTTT
many | TRBJ2-1 | TRBV20-1 | - | CSGLRDGFYNEQFF | TGCAGTGGCCTTAGGGACGGATTCTACAATGAGCAGTTCTTC
many | TRBJ2-7 | TRBV29-1 | TRBD2 | CSVGLAGDEQYF | TGCAGCGTAGGACTAGCGGGAGACGAGCAGTACTTC
few | TRBJ1-1 | TRBV29-1 | - | CSVQTIMNTEALF | TGCAGCGTTCAGACAATCATGAACACTGAAGCTCTCTTT